This T cell receptor (beta chain) is from a study of cytomegalovirus exposure and HLA in healthy donors. Whole-study context: Unique TCRs from HLA-typed donors, roughly 87 million of them, were held in an early data release.

Vbeta (60) and Jbeta (13) primers were used in the PCR. Assay used: immunoSEQ multiplex PCR; TCRdb lists only in-frame clones, some missing. Among around 100,000 clones listed, 60% to 70% were seen once. V lost 2 bases to trimming and J lost 4 bases, with 14 bases between them. This CDR3 comprises 15 residues. Germline V gives CDR1 MNHEY, CDR2 SVGAGI. Study-level results: Some V segments could not be told apart, so they were left out, TRBV6-2 and TRBV6-3 among them. Among immune exposure information, only CMV serostatus was available. In most subjects, TCR beta sequences reportedly gave accurate predictions of HLA-A and HLA-B alleles.

This clone was seen only a few times. Its antigen is not identified. The receptor was derived from a man younger than 40 in good health and CMV-seropositive. V is TRBV6-5 and J is TRBJ1-2; D unclear. Sequences were obtained from PBMCs. CDR3 amino acids: CASSYRPSRGYGYTF. CDR3 nucleotides: TGTGCCAGCAGTTACCGGCCCAGTCGCGGCTATGGCTACACCTTC.